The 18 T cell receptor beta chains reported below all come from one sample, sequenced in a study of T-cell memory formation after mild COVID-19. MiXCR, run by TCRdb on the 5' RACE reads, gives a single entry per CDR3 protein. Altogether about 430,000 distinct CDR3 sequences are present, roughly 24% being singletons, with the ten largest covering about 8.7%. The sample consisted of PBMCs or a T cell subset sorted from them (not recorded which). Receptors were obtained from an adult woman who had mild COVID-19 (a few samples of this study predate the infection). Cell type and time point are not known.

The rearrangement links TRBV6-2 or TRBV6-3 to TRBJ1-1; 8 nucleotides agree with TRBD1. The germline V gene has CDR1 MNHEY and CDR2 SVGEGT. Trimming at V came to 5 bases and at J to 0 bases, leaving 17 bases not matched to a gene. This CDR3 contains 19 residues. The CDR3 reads CASSRPTGGAAIVNTEAFF. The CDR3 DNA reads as TGTGCCAGCAGTAGACCTACAGGGGGGGCCGCAATTGTGAACACTGAAGCTTTCTTT.

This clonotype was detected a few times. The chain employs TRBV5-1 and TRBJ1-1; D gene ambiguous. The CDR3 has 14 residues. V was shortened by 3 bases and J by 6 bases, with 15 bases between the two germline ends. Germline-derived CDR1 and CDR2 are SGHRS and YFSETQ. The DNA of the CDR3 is TGCGCCAGCAGCTCCCGGTCGGGGAGAGCTGAAGCTTTCTTT. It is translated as CASSSRSGRAEAFF.

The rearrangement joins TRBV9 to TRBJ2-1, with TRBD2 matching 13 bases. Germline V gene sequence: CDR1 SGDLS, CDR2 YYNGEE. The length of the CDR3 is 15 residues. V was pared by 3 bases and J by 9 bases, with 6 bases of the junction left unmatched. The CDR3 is CASSGGLAGPLEQFF. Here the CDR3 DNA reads TGTGCCAGCAGCGGGGGACTAGCGGGACCGCTTGAGCAGTTCTTC.

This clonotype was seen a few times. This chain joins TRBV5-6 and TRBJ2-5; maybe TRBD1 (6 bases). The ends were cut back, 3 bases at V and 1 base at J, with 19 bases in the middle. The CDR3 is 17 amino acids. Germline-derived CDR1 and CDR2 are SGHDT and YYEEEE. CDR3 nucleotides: TGTGCCAGCAGCTGGTCCACCCTCAGGGGTGGCCAAGAGACCCAGTACTTC. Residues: CASSWSTLRGGQETQYF. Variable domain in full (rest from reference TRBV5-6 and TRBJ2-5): DAGVTQSPTHLIKTRGQQVTLRCSPKSGHDTVSWYQQALGQGPQFIFQYYEEEERQRGNFPDRFSGHQFPNYSSELNVNALLLGDSALYLCASSWSTLRGGQETQYFGPGTRLLVL.

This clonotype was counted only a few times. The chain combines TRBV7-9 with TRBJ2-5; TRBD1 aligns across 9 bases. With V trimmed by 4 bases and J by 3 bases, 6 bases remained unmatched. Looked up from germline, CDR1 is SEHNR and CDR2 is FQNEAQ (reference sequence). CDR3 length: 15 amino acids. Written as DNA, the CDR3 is TGTGCCAGCAGCTCGCCGGACAGGGGCAAAGAGACCCAGTACTTC. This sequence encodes CASSSPDRGKETQYF.

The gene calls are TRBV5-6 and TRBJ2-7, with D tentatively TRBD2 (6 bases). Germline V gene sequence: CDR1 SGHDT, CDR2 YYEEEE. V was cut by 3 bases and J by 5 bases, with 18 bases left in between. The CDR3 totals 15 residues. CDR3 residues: CASSSGVRPPDEQYF. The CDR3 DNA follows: TGTGCCAGCAGCTCGGGGGTCCGGCCCCCCGACGAGCAGTACTTC.

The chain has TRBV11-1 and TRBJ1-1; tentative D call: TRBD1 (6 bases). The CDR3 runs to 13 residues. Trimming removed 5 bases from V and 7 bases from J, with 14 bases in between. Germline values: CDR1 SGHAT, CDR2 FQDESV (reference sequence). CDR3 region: CASSAGYRVEAFF. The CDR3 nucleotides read TGTGCCAGCAGCGCGGGCTACAGGGTTGAAGCTTTCTTT. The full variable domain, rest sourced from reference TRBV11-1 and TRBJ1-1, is EAEVAQSPRYKITEKSQAVAFWCDPISGHATLYWYRQILGQGPELLVQFQDESVVDDSQLPKDRFSAERLKGVDSTLKIQPAELGDSAMYLCASSAGYRVEAFFGQGTRLTVV.

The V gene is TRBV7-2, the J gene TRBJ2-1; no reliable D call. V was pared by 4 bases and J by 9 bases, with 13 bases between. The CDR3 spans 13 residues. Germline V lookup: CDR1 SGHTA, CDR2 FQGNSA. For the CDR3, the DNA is TGTGCCAGCAGCTCCGGCATGAACACTGAGCAGTTCTTC. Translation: CASSSGMNTEQFF.

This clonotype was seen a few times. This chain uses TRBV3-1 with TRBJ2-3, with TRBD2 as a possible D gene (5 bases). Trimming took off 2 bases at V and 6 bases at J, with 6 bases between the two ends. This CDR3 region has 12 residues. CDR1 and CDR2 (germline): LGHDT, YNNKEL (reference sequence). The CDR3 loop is CASSQRGDTQYF. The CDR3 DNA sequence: TGTGCCAGCAGCCAAAGAGGGGATACGCAGTATTTT.

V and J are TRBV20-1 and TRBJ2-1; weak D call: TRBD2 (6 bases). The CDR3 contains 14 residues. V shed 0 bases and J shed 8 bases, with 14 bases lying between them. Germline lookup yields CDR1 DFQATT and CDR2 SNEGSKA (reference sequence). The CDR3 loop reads CSARDTEGRDEQFF. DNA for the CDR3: TGCAGTGCTAGAGATACGGAGGGCCGCGATGAGCAGTTCTTC.

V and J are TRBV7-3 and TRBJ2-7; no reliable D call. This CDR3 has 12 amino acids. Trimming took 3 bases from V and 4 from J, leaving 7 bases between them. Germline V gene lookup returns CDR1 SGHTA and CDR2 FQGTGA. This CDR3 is CASSFSRYEQYF. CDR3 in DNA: TGTGCCAGCAGCTTTTCGCGATACGAGCAGTACTTC. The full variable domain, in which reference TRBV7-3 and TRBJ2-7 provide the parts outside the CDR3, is GAGVSQTPSNKVTEKGKYVELRCDPISGHTALYWYRQSLGQGPEFLIYFQGTGAADDSGLPNDRFFAVRPEGSVSTLKIQRTERGDSAVYLCASSFSRYEQYFGPGTRLTVT.

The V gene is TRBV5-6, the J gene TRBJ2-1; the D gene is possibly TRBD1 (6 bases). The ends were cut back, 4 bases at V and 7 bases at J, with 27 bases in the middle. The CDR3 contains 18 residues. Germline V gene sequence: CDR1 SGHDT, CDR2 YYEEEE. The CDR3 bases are TGTGCCAGCAGCCCGTTGGGGGCCCGGCGTTCAAAACAAAATGAGCAGTTCTTC. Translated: CASSPLGARRSKQNEQFF.

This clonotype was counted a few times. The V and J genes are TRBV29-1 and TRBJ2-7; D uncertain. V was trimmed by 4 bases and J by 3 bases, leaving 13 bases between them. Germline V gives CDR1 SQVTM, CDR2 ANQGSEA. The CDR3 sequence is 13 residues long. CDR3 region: CSVVYHSLYEQYF. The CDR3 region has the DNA TGCAGCGTTGTTTACCACAGCCTCTACGAGCAGTACTTC.

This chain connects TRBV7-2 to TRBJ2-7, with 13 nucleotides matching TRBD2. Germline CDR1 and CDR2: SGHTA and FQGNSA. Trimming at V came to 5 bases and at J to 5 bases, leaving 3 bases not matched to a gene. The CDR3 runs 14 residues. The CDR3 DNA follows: TGTGCCAGCAGCCACGGACTAGCGGGAGACGAGCAGTACTTC. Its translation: CASSHGLAGDEQYF.

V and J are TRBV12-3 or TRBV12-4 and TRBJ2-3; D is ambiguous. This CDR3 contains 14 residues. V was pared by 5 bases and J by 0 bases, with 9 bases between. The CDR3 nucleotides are TGTGCCAGCAGTCACACAAGGAGCACAGATACGCAGTATTTT. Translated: CASSHTRSTDTQYF.

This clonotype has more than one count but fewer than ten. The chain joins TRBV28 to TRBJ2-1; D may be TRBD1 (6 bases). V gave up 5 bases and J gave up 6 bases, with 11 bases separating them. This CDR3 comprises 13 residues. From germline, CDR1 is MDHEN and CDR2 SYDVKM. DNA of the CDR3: TGTGCCAGCAGTATCGGACAGCCCAATGAGCAGTTCTTC. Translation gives CASSIGQPNEQFF. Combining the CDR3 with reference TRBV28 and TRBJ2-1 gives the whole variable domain DVKVTQSSRYLVKRTGEKVFLECVQDMDHENMFWYRQDPGLGLRLIYFSYDVKMKEKGDIPEGYSVSREKKERFSLILESASTNQTSMYLCASSIGQPNEQFFGPGTRLTVL.

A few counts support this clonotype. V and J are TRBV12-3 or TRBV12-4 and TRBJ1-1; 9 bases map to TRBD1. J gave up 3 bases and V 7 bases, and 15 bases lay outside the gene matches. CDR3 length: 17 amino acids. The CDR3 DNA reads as TGTGCCAGCAATAACACGCCCCCGGGACAGGGAGACACTGAAGCTTTCTTT. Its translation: CASNNTPPGQGDTEAFF.

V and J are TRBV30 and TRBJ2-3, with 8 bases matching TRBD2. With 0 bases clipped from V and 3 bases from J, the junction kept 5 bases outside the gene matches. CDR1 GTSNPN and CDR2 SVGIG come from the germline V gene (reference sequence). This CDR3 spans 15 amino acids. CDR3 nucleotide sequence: TGTGCCTGGAGTGTCGGACTAGCTCGGACAGATACGCAGTATTTT. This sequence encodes CAWSVGLARTDTQYF.